These 18 T cell receptor beta chains share one sample of origin, sequenced in a study of vaccination and CD4 T cells after COVID-19 (dated by TCRdb to 2022 to 2024). Taken with the paper, the label for treatment or condition translates to: roughly 10-day PBMC culture with coronavirus spike peptide pools or control peptides (ViraFEST assay). No antigen is known for these receptors. The library was obtained by PCR. Sequenced using an Illumina iSeq 100. DNA from cultured CD4+ T cells was subjected to TCR sequencing with the Oncomine TCR Beta short-read assay at the Johns Hopkins FTIC core. TCRdb took the public reads, trimmed them with fastp at Q25, ran MiXCR for clone calling and kept in-frame beta chains. Rows with a matching CDR3 protein are joined into one entry that keeps the most common DNA and genes. Within this sample are 8,500 to 14,000 distinct CDR3 sequences, with over 50% of them counted one time only. The ten largest clones capture about 20% of the sample.

The source material was CD4+ T cells from blood, cultured in vitro. The receptors derive from a human donor who had recovered from COVID-19.

This chain joins TRBV25-1 and TRBJ2-1; the D gene is possibly TRBD2 (6 bases). Trimming took off 0 bases at V and 15 bases at J, with 12 bases between the two ends. CDR3 size: 12 residues. Germline V CDR1 and CDR2: MGHDK, SYGVNS. In DNA form, the CDR3 reads TGTGCCAGCAGTGAATATAATAGGGAGGTGTTCTTC. Translated: CASSEYNREVFF.

This rearrangement joins TRBV10-1 to TRBJ1-4, with 8 bases lining up with TRBD1. The CDR3 is made up of 17 amino acids. Per the germline V gene, CDR1 is WNHNN and CDR2 is SYGVQD (reference sequence). J lost 8 bases, V lost 7 bases, and 18 bases had no gene match. CDR3 in amino acids: CASIFPGQVPVGEKLFF. CDR3 nucleotides: TGCGCCAGCATCTTTCCGGGACAGGTACCCGTTGGGGAAAAACTGTTTTTT.

This clonotype was seen more than once but under ten times. This chain uses TRBV2 with TRBJ1-2; a weak D match, TRBD1 (6 bases). Trimming removed 6 bases at V and 0 bases at J, with 14 bases between. Germline assignment: CDR1 SNHLY and CDR2 FYNNEI. The CDR3 spans 15 residues. The CDR3 sequence: CASRLEGVANYGYTF. CDR3 in DNA: TGTGCCAGCAGGTTGGAGGGGGTAGCTAACTATGGCTACACCTTC.

The chain couples TRBV27 to TRBJ2-7; 7 bases align to TRBD2. The CDR3 length is 12 residues. The J segment lost 4 bases and the V segment lost 3 bases, leaving 0 bases of the junction unmatched. CDR1 and CDR2 (germline): MNHEY, SMNVEV (reference sequence). The CDR3 DNA reads TGTGCCAGCAGTTTCGGGGGGTACGAGCAGTACTTC. Its translation is CASSFGGYEQYF.

About this clonotype: Given a much more abundant clone one base away, this may be a read error. As DNA, the CDR3 is TGCAGTACTAGTGGGGGCCAAGTGGTCACAGATACGCAGTATTTT. This encodes CSTSGGQVVTDTQYF. The rearrangement links TRBV20-1 to TRBJ2-3; a weak D match, TRBD1 (6 bases). This CDR3 has 15 amino acids. Per germline, CDR1 DFQATT and CDR2 SNEGSKA (reference sequence).

This chain links TRBV30 with TRBJ1-4, with TRBD1 as a possible D gene (6 bases). This CDR3 is 14 amino acids long. The ends were cut back, 3 bases at V and 8 bases at J, with 16 bases in the middle. Germline V gene lookup returns CDR1 GTSNPN and CDR2 SVGIG (reference sequence). CDR3 residues: CAWRGPRGAEKLFF. The DNA of the CDR3 is TGTGCCTGGAGGGGACCGCGGGGGGCGGAAAAACTGTTTTTT.

This clonotype was recorded once. The chain combines TRBV20-1 with TRBJ2-7, with 8 bases that match TRBD2. This CDR3 comprises 13 residues. Trimming cost V 5 bases and J 2 bases; bases outside gene matches: 5. Germline loops: CDR1 DFQATT, CDR2 SNEGSKA (reference sequence). Here the CDR3 reads CSAPGGGAYEQYF. In DNA, the CDR3 is TGCAGTGCTCCCGGGGGGGGCGCCTACGAGCAGTACTTC.

The chain employs TRBV2 and TRBJ1-1; TRBD1 aligns across 9 bases. The V and J ends lost 3 bases and 2 bases, in that order; junction bases with no gene match: 4. The germline V gene has CDR1 SNHLY and CDR2 FYNNEI. The CDR3 is 15 residues long. CDR3 sequence (DNA): TGTGCCAGCAGTGACGTGACAGGGGGAAACACTGAAGCTTTCTTT. Translation gives CASSDVTGGNTEAFF.

This clonotype was picked up a small number of times. V is TRBV19 and J is TRBJ1-5; the match to TRBD1 covers 8 bases. Germline lookup yields CDR1 LNHDA and CDR2 SQIVND (reference sequence). Unmatched junction bases numbered 12, after V lost 4 bases and J lost 4 bases. The CDR3 has 17 residues. The CDR3 coding sequence is TGTGCCAGTAGTAGATTAGGACAGGGTGCTCGAAATCAGCCCCAGCATTTT. Translation: CASSRLGQGARNQPQHF. Looking up the rest from reference TRBV19 and TRBJ1-5 gives the full variable domain: DGGITQSPKYLFRKEGQNVTLSCEQNLNHDAMYWYRQDPGQGLRLIYYSQIVNDFQKGDIAEGYSVSREKKESFPLTVTSAQKNPTAFYLCASSRLGQGARNQPQHFGDGTRLSIL.

The CDR3 coding sequence is TGTGCCAGCAGCTTCACAGCCCAGAACACTGAAGCTTTCTTT. Translation gives CASSFTAQNTEAFF. The V call is TRBV7-9, the J call TRBJ1-1; D uncertain. Trimming pared 3 bases from V and 1 base from J, leaving 9 bases between. There are 14 residues in the CDR3. The germline V gene encodes CDR1 SEHNR and CDR2 FQNEAQ (reference sequence).

The chain couples TRBV6-1 to TRBJ1-2, with D perhaps TRBD1 (6 bases). Germline V gene data show CDR1 as MNHNS and CDR2 as SASEGT. V lost 6 bases and J lost 2, with 16 bases in between. The CDR3 is 15 amino acids. CDR3 bases: TGTGCCAGCAGCGATCCGGGACATCTAAACTATGGCTACACCTTC. Protein product: CASSDPGHLNYGYTF.

The chain couples TRBV27 to TRBJ2-2; D unclear. CDR1 and CDR2 from the germline V gene are MNHEY and SMNVEV (reference sequence). Deletions cut 9 bases from V and 2 bases from J, with 16 bases between. CDR3 size: 15 residues. Written as DNA, the CDR3 is TGTGCCAGTCAGGACCTTAGAATTAACACCGGGGAGCTGTTTTTT. It yields the protein CASQDLRINTGELFF.

CDR3 protein: CASSIISGNTIYF. The CDR3 DNA reads TGTGCCAGCAGCATAATCTCTGGAAACACCATATATTTT. The chain has TRBV28 and TRBJ1-3, with no clear D. V was trimmed by 6 bases and J by 0 bases, leaving 6 bases between them. The CDR3 runs to 13 residues. Germline V gene data show CDR1 as MDHEN and CDR2 as SYDVKM.

CDR3 sequence reads: CASSFTGELFF. The DNA for the CDR3 is TGTGCCAGCAGCTTCACCGGGGAGCTGTTTTTT. The J gene is TRBJ2-2, the V gene TRBV11-3; D is ambiguous. The CDR3 has 11 amino acids. Germline V lookup: CDR1 SGHNT, CDR2 YENEEA. V was clipped by 3 bases and J by 4 bases, with 0 bases between them.

V is TRBV6-7 and J is TRBJ2-2; maybe TRBD2 (6 bases). TRBV6-7 is placed among ORFs of uncertain function. This CDR3 comprises 16 residues. The V end lost 0 bases, the J end lost 8 bases, and 16 bases lay between the germline ends. Here the CDR3 DNA reads TGTGCCAGCAGTTACTCCGGGGGTGGTTCGCCGGGGGAGCTGTTTTTT. As protein: CASSYSGGGSPGELFF.

The chain links TRBV2 to TRBJ2-1; the match to TRBD2 covers 8 bases. Per the germline V gene, CDR1 is SNHLY and CDR2 is FYNNEI. CDR3 length equals 18 residues. Unmatched junction bases numbered 16, after V lost 2 bases and J lost 7 bases. The CDR3 sequence: CASSERGLGVLMGNEQFF. For the CDR3, the DNA is TGTGCCAGCAGTGAAAGGGGACTAGGAGTTTTGATGGGGAATGAGCAGTTCTTC.

This clonotype was recorded a few times. For the CDR3, the DNA is TGCAGCGTTGACTACGGGACAGGGCTCCCCCTCCACTTT. Encoded protein: CSVDYGTGLPLHF. This chain connects TRBV29-1 to TRBJ1-6; 9 bases match TRBD1. The CDR3 has 13 residues. Trimming at V came to 3 bases and at J to 13 bases, leaving 7 bases not matched to a gene. Germline CDR1 is SQVTM and CDR2 is ANQGSEA.

This clonotype was seen a few times. This chain connects TRBV20-1 to TRBJ2-7, with 8 positions matching TRBD1. Trimming removed 4 bases from V and 5 bases from J; junction bases left unmatched: 4. Germline V gives CDR1 DFQATT, CDR2 SNEGSKA (reference sequence). This CDR3 has 12 amino acids. The CDR3 DNA reads as TGCAGTGCTACCGACAGGGGTAACGAGCAGTACTTC. Protein sequence: CSATDRGNEQYF.